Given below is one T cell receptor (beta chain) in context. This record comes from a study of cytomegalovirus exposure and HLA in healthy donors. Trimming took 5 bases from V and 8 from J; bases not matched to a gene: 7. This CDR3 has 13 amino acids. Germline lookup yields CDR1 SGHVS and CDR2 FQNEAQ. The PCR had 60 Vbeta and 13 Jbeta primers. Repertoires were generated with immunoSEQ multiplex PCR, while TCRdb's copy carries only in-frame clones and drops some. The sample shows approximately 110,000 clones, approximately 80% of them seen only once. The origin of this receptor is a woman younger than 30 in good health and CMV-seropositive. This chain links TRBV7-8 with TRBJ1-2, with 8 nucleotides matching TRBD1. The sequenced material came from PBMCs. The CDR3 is CASSHDRGRGYTF. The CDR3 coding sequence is TGTGCCAGCAGCCACGACAGGGGACGGGGCTACACCTTC.